The T cell receptor (beta chain) under discussion was sequenced for a study of blood T cell repertoires in COVID-19. J was trimmed by 6 bases and V by 5 bases; bases with no gene match: 7. The CDR3 extends over 14 amino acids. Germline V lookup: CDR1 SGHTA, CDR2 FQGNSA. Authors' methods: Reference gene primer amplification gave nucleated cell count estimates. Clones were read by immunoSEQ multiplex PCR, and TCRdb kept only the in-frame ones, dropping some. V, J and clone size reflect that table, while D and trimming were determined from the DNA. The repertoire consists of about 210,000 clones, with about 87% occurring once and the leading ten covering 10%.

Input material: PBMCs or T cells enriched from blood (not recorded which). This clonotype was sampled from a man between 18 and 35 years old with acute COVID-19. This sequence joins TRBV7-2 and TRBJ1-2; 9 bases line up with TRBD1. CDR3 sequence (DNA): TGTGCCAGCAGCCCCGCGGGGACAGGGAATGGCTACACCTTC. This codes for CASSPAGTGNGYTF.